The entry that follows covers one T cell receptor beta chain sequence. Its cognate antigen is unknown. The source of the sample is a study of shared clonotypes between healthy human individuals. As handled by the study authors: Junction-only immunoSEQ data arrived without quality scores, meaning filtering differed. Generated by immunoSEQ multiplex PCR, the TCRdb table keeps only in-frame clones and is missing some. V and J calls and clone size are given by that table; D and trimming were obtained from the DNA. The sample carries a few hundred thousand clones, around 80% recorded once. Study findings and constraints: The expectation was that sequencing depth would affect clonotype sharing among donors.

This receptor was identified in a woman aged 40-49 years in good health. Some clones in this sample may be carry-over from other donors' samples. The sequencing input was PBMCs.

CDR3 sequence (DNA): TGCGCCAGCAGCTTGGCCCCCTACCGATCGAACACTGAAGCTTTCTTT. This encodes CASSLAPYRSNTEAFF. This chain uses TRBV5-1 with TRBJ1-1; no firm D call. This CDR3 spans 16 amino acids. The V end was cut by 0 bases, the J end by 1 base, with 13 bases between. The germline gives CDR1 SGHRS, CDR2 YFSETQ.